The 4 T cell receptor beta chains below were found in one sample sequenced in a study of cytomegalovirus exposure and HLA in healthy donors. With 60 Vbeta and 13 Jbeta primers, the PCR was carried out. Assay used: immunoSEQ multiplex PCR; TCRdb lists only in-frame clones, some missing. The repertoire holds 150,000 to 200,000 clones, with approximately 80% as singletons. Input material: PBMCs. The receptors were gathered from a woman in her twenties or thirties in good health and CMV-seronegative.

This chain joins TRBV6-5 and TRBJ1-3; D remains unclear. The CDR3 totals 14 residues. Germline V gene lookup returns CDR1 MNHEY and CDR2 SVGAGI. V was cut by 6 bases and J by 4 bases, with 13 bases left in between. In nucleotides, the CDR3 is TGTGCCAGCAGGAGACTTATTACCGGAAACACCATATATTTT. It codes for CASRRLITGNTIYF.

This clone was found once. This chain uses TRBV28 with TRBJ1-2, with D possibly matching TRBD1 (5 bases). Germline assignment: CDR1 MDHEN and CDR2 SYDVKM. With 5 bases removed from V and 4 bases from J, the gap between germline ends came to 11 bases. The CDR3 covers 13 residues. In nucleotides, the CDR3 is TGTGCCAGCAGTACCTTAGACAGCTATGGCTACACCTTC. This encodes CASSTLDSYGYTF.

The rearrangement links TRBV10-1 to TRBJ2-1, with TRBD2 matching 13 bases. Trimming at V came to 4 bases and at J to 0 bases, leaving 0 bases not matched to a gene. This CDR3 has 16 amino acids. Germline V gene sequence: CDR1 WNHNN, CDR2 SYGVQD (reference sequence). For the CDR3, the DNA is TGCGCCAGCAGTGGACTAGCGGGAGGCTCCTACAATGAGCAGTTCTTC. Encoded protein: CASSGLAGGSYNEQFF.

The V gene is TRBV4-1, the J gene TRBJ2-1, with D perhaps matching TRBD2 (7 bases). The germline V gene encodes CDR1 MGHRA and CDR2 YSYEKL. V was cut by 1 base and J by 10 bases, with 23 bases left in between. The CDR3 is 17 amino acids. CDR3 amino acids: CASSQVRAGLEGGEQFF. In nucleotides, the CDR3 is TGCGCCAGCAGCCAAGTTCGAGCGGGGTTGGAGGGGGGAGAGCAGTTCTTC.